A single TCR beta chain is shown here with its context. What it recognizes is unknown. This record comes from a study of post-analysis software for immune sequencing data. Broader study findings: Comparison with controls showed significantly lower normalized Chao1 diversity in multiple sclerosis patients. Samples prepared in the same batch strongly co-clustered by F measure.

Each TCR beta cDNA library carried unique molecular identifiers. One entry per CDR3 protein results from TCRdb running MiXCR on the PCR reads. The profile shows approximately 570,000 distinct CDR3 sequences, around 44% of them singletons. The clonotype originates from a girl aged 5-17 years with multiple sclerosis. Sequencing input: blood.

Written as DNA, the CDR3 is TGTGCCAGCAGCTCGTCCCGTACTAGCGGGACCTACGAGCAGTACTTC. This encodes CASSSSRTSGTYEQYF. The V call is TRBV4-2, the J call TRBJ2-4, with TRBD2 matching 10 bases. With the DNA end fitting TRBJ2-7 better, the J assignment may be wrong. Germline V lookup: CDR1 LGHNA, CDR2 YNFKEQ. This CDR3 spans 16 amino acids.